This T cell receptor beta chain was retrieved from a study of beta chain features in type 1 diabetes. Expressed TCRB transcripts got sequenced, as all isolated RNA was reverse transcribed. Naive, central memory and regulatory T cell samples averaged roughly 3.6 million immunoSEQ reads each. Method: immunoSEQ multiplex PCR; TCRdb's copy keeps in-frame clones and lacks some. This sample has more than 300,000 clones, with about 14% found just once. Sampling consisted of one heparinised blood draw per donor, averaging approximately 120 mL. Sorted CD4+ subsets: naive, central memory, regulatory, stem cell-like memory (CD45RO/CCR7/CD25/CD127/CD95/CD27 panel). The clonotype originates from a woman younger than 30 in good health. Sample: naive CD4+ T cells from blood.

CDR3 nucleotide sequence: TGCGCCAGCAGCTTGGGAGTTGGCGGGAAAGAGACCCAGTACTTC. It specifies CASSLGVGGKETQYF. V gene TRBV5-1 combines with J gene TRBJ2-5; a weak D match, TRBD2 (6 bases). V shed 0 bases and J shed 3 bases, with 12 bases lying between them. Germline CDR1 is SGHRS and CDR2 is YFSETQ. The CDR3 length is 15 residues.